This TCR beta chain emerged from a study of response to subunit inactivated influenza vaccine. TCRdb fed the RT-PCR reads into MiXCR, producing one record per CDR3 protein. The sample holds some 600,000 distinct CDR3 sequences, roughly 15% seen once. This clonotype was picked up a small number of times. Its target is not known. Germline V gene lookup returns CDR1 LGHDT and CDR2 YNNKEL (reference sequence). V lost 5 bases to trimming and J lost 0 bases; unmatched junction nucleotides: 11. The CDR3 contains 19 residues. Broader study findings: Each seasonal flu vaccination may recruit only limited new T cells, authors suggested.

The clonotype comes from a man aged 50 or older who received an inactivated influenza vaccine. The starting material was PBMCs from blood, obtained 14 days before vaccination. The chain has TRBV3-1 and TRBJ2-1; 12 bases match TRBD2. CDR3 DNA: TGTGCCAGCAGCAAAGGACTAGCGGGATCGGTCGGCTCCTACAATGAGCAGTTCTTC. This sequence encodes CASSKGLAGSVGSYNEQFF.